A single sample gave rise to the 25 T cell receptor beta chains below, sequenced in a study of T-cell reconstitution after alpha-beta-depleted transplantation in children. During its preparation, the TCRbeta library received unique molecular identifiers. From the PCR reads, TCRdb called clonotypes with MiXCR, one entry per CDR3 protein. Counted here are about 340,000 distinct CDR3 sequences, about 16% occurring once; the ten biggest clones make up roughly 40%. The sequencing used PBMCs, mostly from graft donor cells, collected 360 days after TCRalphabeta/CD19-depleted stem cell transplant. Receptors originate from a male patient under 10 years old who had a stem cell transplant for acute lymphoblastic leukemia, so the T cells may come from the graft donor.

This clonotype showed up just a few times. The genes are TRBV28 and TRBJ2-1; D is unclear. V lost 4 bases, J lost 0 bases, and 10 bases lay in between. Germline CDR1 and CDR2: MDHEN and SYDVKM. This CDR3 region has 15 residues. DNA of the CDR3: TGTGCCAGCAGTTCCTTGTCAAGCTCCTACAATGAGCAGTTCTTC. It translates to CASSSLSSSYNEQFF.

The V gene is TRBV5-1, the J gene TRBJ2-2; D ambiguous. V gave up 3 bases and J gave up 4 bases, with 16 bases separating them. CDR1 is SGHRS, CDR2 YFSETQ, per germline. There are 16 residues in the CDR3. The CDR3 spells CASSSLGTVSTGELFF. As DNA, the CDR3 is TGCGCCAGCAGCTCCCTGGGTACAGTTTCCACCGGGGAGCTGTTTTTT.

The chain is built from TRBV6-2 or TRBV6-3 and TRBJ2-6, with D uncertain. Germline V CDR1 and CDR2: MNHEY, SVGEGT. V was cut by 2 bases and J by 0 bases, with 5 bases left in between. The CDR3 covers 15 residues. This CDR3 reads CASSYGISGANVLTF. The CDR3 region has the DNA TGTGCCAGCAGTTACGGAATCTCTGGGGCCAACGTCCTGACTTTC.

This clonotype was counted a few times. CDR3 in amino acids: CASSQDIRGQWYGYTF. The CDR3, as DNA: TGTGCCAGCAGCCAAGACATTCGGGGGCAGTGGTATGGCTACACCTTC. The chain recombines TRBV4-2 with TRBJ1-2; TRBD1 might be the D (6 bases). This CDR3 contains 16 residues. V lost 0 bases and J lost 5, with 16 bases in between. CDR1 is LGHNA and CDR2 is YNFKEQ in the germline V gene.

This clonotype has only a few counts. The J gene is TRBJ2-1, the V gene TRBV7-9; 15 nucleotides line up with TRBD2. CDR1 and CDR2 from the germline V gene are SEHNR and FQNEAQ (reference sequence). The length of the CDR3 is 16 residues. Trimming took 0 bases from V and 10 from J; bases not matched to a gene: 4. CDR3 sequence (DNA): TGTGCCAGCAGCTTAGCCCCGGGACTAGCGGGAGGAGAGCAGTTCTTC. This gives the protein CASSLAPGLAGGEQFF.

This clonotype has only a few counts. The chain is built from TRBV6-1 and TRBJ2-1, with unresolved D. Trimming pared 6 bases from V and 5 bases from J, leaving 17 bases between. Per germline, CDR1 MNHNS and CDR2 SASEGT. This CDR3 contains 15 residues. The CDR3, as DNA: TGTGCCAGCAGCTCCCACTTGGGAAGCGACAATGAGCAGTTCTTC. It translates to CASSSHLGSDNEQFF.

Ten or more counts support this clonotype. V and J are TRBV28 and TRBJ2-1; TRBD2 matches at 13 bases. V gave up 4 bases and J gave up 6 bases; unmatched junction bases: 6. There are 16 residues in the CDR3. The germline V gene has CDR1 MDHEN and CDR2 SYDVKM. As DNA, the CDR3 is TGTGCCAGCAGTTCCGCCGGGACTAGCGGGATCAATGAGCAGTTCTTC. The encoded protein is CASSSAGTSGINEQFF.

This clonotype was recorded a few times. A junction end diverges from the germline sequence, so it may reflect a read error. The V and J genes are TRBV7-7 and TRBJ2-1; D possibly corresponds to TRBD2 (5 bases). CDR1 and CDR2 (germline): SSHAT, FNYEAQ (reference sequence). The CDR3 length is 14 residues. CDR3 loop: CASSTGTPFGEQFF. The CDR3, as DNA: TGTGCTAGCAGTACGGGAACCCCCTTCGGGGAGCAGTTCTTC.

The chain is built from TRBV29-1 and TRBJ2-1; the match to TRBD2 covers 8 bases. Per germline, CDR1 SQVTM and CDR2 ANQGSEA. The V segment lost 3 bases and the J segment 5 bases; nucleotides outside the gene matches: 3. This CDR3 has 13 amino acids. This CDR3 is CSVEIAGNNEQFF. The CDR3 DNA reads as TGCAGCGTTGAGATAGCGGGGAACAATGAGCAGTTCTTC.

This clonotype has ten or more counts. The rearrangement uses TRBV1 and TRBJ2-1; no check of the table's D call, TRBD1, against the DNA was made. TRBV1 is a known pseudogene. This CDR3 contains 16 residues. The CDR3 spells CTSSQDAGTHYNEQFF. In DNA form, the CDR3 reads TGCACCAGCAGCCAAGATGCCGGGACGCACTACAATGAGCAGTTCTTC.

This clonotype was seen more than once but under ten times. The chain carries TRBV5-1 and TRBJ1-4; tentatively, D is TRBD1 (6 bases). Germline loops: CDR1 SGHRS, CDR2 YFSETQ. V lost 4 bases and J 5 bases, leaving 9 bases between the germline ends. This CDR3 region has 13 residues. The CDR3 spells CASSTTGNEKLFF. The CDR3 region has the DNA TGCGCCAGCAGCACCACAGGGAATGAAAAACTGTTTTTT.

Points on this clonotype: A much larger clone differs by one base, so this may be a read error. The J gene is TRBJ1-1, the V gene TRBV19; D remains unclear. Looked up from germline, CDR1 is LNHDA and CDR2 is SQIVND (reference sequence). CDR3 length equals 15 residues. The DNA for the CDR3 is TGTGCCAGTAGTACCCCGGGTCGTTGCGGCACTGAATCTTTCTTT. Translation gives CASSTPGRCGTESFF.

This clonotype was seen ten or more times. V is TRBV4-2 and J is TRBJ2-3; the D gene is possibly TRBD1 (6 bases). The V end was cut by 2 bases, the J end by 2 bases, with 17 bases between. This CDR3 is built from 17 residues. The germline V gene encodes CDR1 LGHNA and CDR2 YNFKEQ. The CDR3 region is CASSQRNPTGTTDTQYF. The CDR3 DNA follows: TGTGCCAGCAGCCAACGTAACCCGACAGGTACCACAGATACGCAGTATTTT.

This clonotype has only a few counts. The chain recombines TRBV28 with TRBJ2-4; tentatively, D is TRBD2 (5 bases). The CDR3 is 14 residues long. Germline assignment: CDR1 MDHEN and CDR2 SYDVKM. V lost 4 bases and J 3 bases, leaving 10 bases between the germline ends. The CDR3 loop reads CASSYPGSKNIQYF. CDR3 DNA sequence: TGTGCCAGCAGTTATCCGGGAAGCAAAAACATTCAGTACTTC.

This chain joins TRBV7-2 and TRBJ2-7, with TRBD2 matching over 10 bases. Germline V gives CDR1 SGHTA, CDR2 FQGNSA. The CDR3 has 18 residues. V gave up 1 base and J gave up 6 bases; unmatched junction bases: 15. The chain's CDR3 is CASSLGLAGVEGYCEQYF. The CDR3 DNA reads TGTGCCAGCAGCTTAGGGCTAGCGGGAGTAGAAGGCTACTGCGAGCAGTACTTC.

In regard to this clonotype: One end of the junction does not line up with germline, which may come from a read error. This chain uses TRBV6-1 with TRBJ2-2; D is ambiguous. Germline CDR1 reads MNHNS; CDR2 reads SASEGT. CDR3 length: 14 residues. The CDR3 loop reads CVSSPRYRSGELFF. The CDR3 coding sequence is TGTGTCAGCAGCCCCCGGTATCGGAGCGGGGAGCTGTTTTTT.

In this sample, this clonotype turned up many times. CDR3 in DNA: TGTGCCAGCAGCTTAGGACTAGTCTACAATGAGCAGTTCTTC. Amino acids: CASSLGLVYNEQFF. The gene calls are TRBV7-2 and TRBJ2-1, with D perhaps matching TRBD2 (6 bases). This CDR3 contains 14 residues. Germline loops: CDR1 SGHTA, CDR2 FQGNSA. V gave up 1 base and J gave up 3 bases, with 7 bases separating them.

This clonotype appeared many times. This chain uses TRBV10-3 with TRBJ2-3, with D uncertain. With 2 bases removed from V and 6 bases from J, the gap between germline ends came to 12 bases. Germline assignment: CDR1 ENHRY and CDR2 SYGVKD. CDR3 size: 14 residues. The CDR3 DNA follows: TGTGCCATCAGTGAGGGCCCTTTGTTCGATACGCAGTATTTT. The encoded protein is CAISEGPLFDTQYF.

The sample holds many counts of this clonotype. This chain connects TRBV9 to TRBJ2-5; D possibly uses TRBD1 or TRBD2 (5 bases each). V was pared by 0 bases and J by 3 bases, with 15 bases between. The CDR3 has 16 residues. Germline CDR1 reads SGDLS; CDR2 reads YYNGEE. CDR3 loop: CASSVAIWGREETQYF. The CDR3 DNA sequence: TGTGCCAGCAGCGTAGCTATATGGGGGAGAGAAGAGACCCAGTACTTC.

This clonotype was seen only a few times. The genes are TRBV10-3 and TRBJ2-7, with TRBD2 identical over 10 bases. J lost 4 bases, V lost 8 bases, and 2 bases had no gene match. The germline CDR1 and CDR2 sequences are ENHRY and SYGVKD. The CDR3 length is 12 residues. The CDR3: CAIGTSAYEQYF. The CDR3 DNA is TGTGCCATCGGGACTAGCGCTTACGAGCAGTACTTC.

V and J are TRBV4-1 and TRBJ2-7, with D maybe TRBD2 (5 bases). There are 16 residues in the CDR3. Trimming removed 1 base at V and 1 base at J, with 14 bases between. Germline CDR1 is MGHRA and CDR2 is YSYEKL. The CDR3 bases are TGCGCCAGCAGCCAAGGCCGGGGAACAGAATCCTACGAGCAGTACTTC. The encoded protein is CASSQGRGTESYEQYF.

The chain is built from TRBV5-1 and TRBJ1-1; D is undetermined. Trimming pared 3 bases from V and 5 bases from J, leaving 14 bases between. The CDR3 has 14 amino acids. Germline CDR1 is SGHRS and CDR2 is YFSETQ. The CDR3 region has the DNA TGCGCCAGCAGCTCCCGTTCCGGGCCAACTGAAGCTTTCTTT. This encodes CASSSRSGPTEAFF.

This sequence joins TRBV10-3 and TRBJ2-1; TRBD2 is a possible D gene (6 bases). The germline gives CDR1 ENHRY, CDR2 SYGVKD. V was pared by 2 bases and J by 8 bases, with 13 bases between. The CDR3 sequence is 14 residues long. The CDR3 DNA reads TGTGCCATCAGTGAGAGCTCGGGGGAGGATGAGCAGTTCTTC. Translation: CAISESSGEDEQFF.

The V and J genes are TRBV2 and TRBJ2-7, with D tentatively TRBD2 (6 bases). The CDR3 loop spans 13 amino acids. CDR1 is SNHLY, CDR2 FYNNEI, per germline. Trimming cost V 10 bases and J 1 base, with 14 bases left between them. The CDR3 protein is CATLLASSYEQYF. The DNA for the CDR3 is TGTGCCACCCTTCTAGCGTCTTCCTACGAGCAGTACTTC.

The chain joins TRBV7-6 to TRBJ2-1; 9 positions agree with TRBD2. V was pared by 5 bases and J by 6 bases, with 11 bases of the junction left unmatched. This CDR3 is built from 16 residues. Germline-derived CDR1 and CDR2 are SGHVS and FNYEAQ. The CDR3 DNA sequence: TGTGCCAGCAGCCCCCCTCCGGGACTAGCAGCCAATGAGCAGTTCTTC. Translated: CASSPPPGLAANEQFF.